This T cell receptor (beta chain) is from a study of T cells in Graves' hyperthyroidism and ophthalmopathy. Points from the study as a whole: Separation of ophthalmopathy from stable hyperthyroidism was achieved by a 13 V-J model. Blood samples included most of the expanded thyroid clonotypes exceeding 0.001.

Amplified regions were TCR beta CDR3 sequences from RNA transcripts. With the HTBI primer set, the TCR CDR3 went through a first round of RT-PCR. TCRdb reprocessed the multiplex PCR reads with MiXCR, giving one entry per CDR3 protein. Of under 350,000 distinct CDR3 sequences in the sample, over 15% are singletons; the top ten hold around 57%. With regard to this clonotype: What it recognizes is unknown.

Germline V gene lookup returns CDR1 SGHTA and CDR2 FQGNSA. Trimming stripped 6 bases from V and 3 bases from J, with 9 bases between. This CDR3 is 13 amino acids long. Exclusions: uncontrolled infection, other autoimmune disease, pregnancy, lactation. The sequenced sample was blood. The source is a woman aged 60 to 75 with Graves' ophthalmopathy. This rearrangement joins TRBV7-2 to TRBJ1-3; TRBD1 might be the D (5 bases). Here the CDR3 reads CASRQGGGNTIYF. The CDR3 DNA follows: TGTGCCAGCAGGCAGGGAGGTGGAAACACCATATATTTT.